This TCR beta chain was found in a study of T cells in Graves' hyperthyroidism and ophthalmopathy. By sample share, this clonotype is medium-sized. The CDR3 loop spans 11 amino acids. Trimming took 6 bases from V and 0 from J, leaving 6 bases between them. CDR1 is DFQATT and CDR2 is SNEGSKA in the germline V gene (reference sequence). Amplified TCR beta CDR3 regions came from RNA transcripts. The TCR CDR3 first-round RT-PCR relied on the HTBI primer set. TCRdb redid the calling of the multiplex PCR reads with MiXCR, one entry per CDR3 protein. The table has 75,000 to 100,000 distinct CDR3 sequences, over 50% seen once.

The sample was blood. The chain uses TRBV20-1 and TRBJ2-7, with D perhaps TRBD1 (5 bases). The source is a woman in her thirties or forties with Graves' hyperthyroidism. The CDR3: CSARDSYEQYF. CDR3 DNA: TGCAGTGCCAGGGACTCCTACGAGCAGTACTTC.